This T cell receptor (beta chain) appears in the sequencing data of a study of CD8+ T cells in alopecia areata. On the study more broadly: Treated patients received oral tofacitinib, 5 to 10 mg twice daily.

V was pared by 2 bases and J by 4 bases, with 11 bases between. CDR3 length: 14 amino acids. Germline CDR1 and CDR2: MNHEY and SMNVEV (reference sequence). It was cDNA, reverse transcribed from extracted RNA, that served as the sequencing template. The assay was immunoSEQ multiplex PCR, and TCRdb's table has in-frame clones only and misses some. The sample holds roughly 180,000 clones, roughly 59% seen once. Here the sequenced sample was CD4+ T cells sorted from blood, taken at week 0. The V gene is TRBV27, the J gene TRBJ1-2; D unclear. The receptor comes from a human donor with alopecia areata. CDR3: CASSLSGWSYGYTF. The CDR3 DNA sequence: TGTGCCAGCAGTTTAAGTGGATGGTCCTATGGCTACACCTTC.